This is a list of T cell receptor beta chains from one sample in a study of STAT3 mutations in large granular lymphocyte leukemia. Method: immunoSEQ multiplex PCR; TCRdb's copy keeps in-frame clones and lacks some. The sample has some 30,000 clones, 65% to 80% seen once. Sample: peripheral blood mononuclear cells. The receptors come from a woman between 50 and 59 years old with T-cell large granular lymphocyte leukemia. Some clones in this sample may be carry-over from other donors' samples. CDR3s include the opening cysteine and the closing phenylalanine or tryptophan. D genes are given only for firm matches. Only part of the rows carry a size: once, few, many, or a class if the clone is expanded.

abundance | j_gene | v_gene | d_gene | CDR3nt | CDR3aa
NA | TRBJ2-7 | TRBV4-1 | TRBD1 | TGCGCCAGCAGCCCCGGACAGGGTGGGTACGAGCAGTACTTC | CASSPGQGGYEQYF
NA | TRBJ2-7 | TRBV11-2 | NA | TGTGCCAGCAGCCTCATCTACGAGCAGTACTTC | CASSLIYEQYF
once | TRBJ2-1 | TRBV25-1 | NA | TGTGCCAGCAGTGAATATAATGAGCAGTTCTTC | CASSEYNEQFF
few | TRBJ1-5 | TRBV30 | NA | TGTGCCTGGAGTGTACAAGGGCAGCCCCAGCATTTT | CAWSVQGQPQHF
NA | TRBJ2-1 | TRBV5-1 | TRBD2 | TGCGCCAGCAGCGACTTAGCCGGGACTATAGTTTCCAATGAGCAGTTCTTC | CASSDLAGTIVSNEQFF
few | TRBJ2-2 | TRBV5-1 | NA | TGCGCCAGCAGCTTGTTGCCCGGGGAGCTGTTTTTT | CASSLLPGELFF
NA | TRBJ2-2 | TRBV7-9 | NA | TGTGCCAGCAGCTTAGGACTCGGGCCGATGGGAACCGGGGAGCTGTTTTTT | CASSLGLGPMGTGELFF
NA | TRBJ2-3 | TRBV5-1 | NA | TGCGCCAGCAGGCTGGAGGGGTTCACAGATACGCAGTATTTT | CASRLEGFTDTQYF
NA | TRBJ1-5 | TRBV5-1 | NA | TGCGCCAGCAGCTTGTGGGGGGCGAATCAGCCCCAGCATTTT | CASSLWGANQPQHF
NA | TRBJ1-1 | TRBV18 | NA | TGTGCCAGCTCACCACAGGGAAGGGGCACTGAAGCTTTCTTT | CASSPQGRGTEAFF
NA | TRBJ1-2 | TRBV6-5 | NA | TGTGCCAGCAGTTTTCTTCCGGACTCCCCAGAAGGCTACACCTTC | CASSFLPDSPEGYTF
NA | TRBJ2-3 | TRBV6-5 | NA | TGTGCCAGCAGCCGCACACGGGAGGATACGCAGTATTTT | CASSRTREDTQYF
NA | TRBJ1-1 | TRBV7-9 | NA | TGTGCCAGCAGCTTCGCAGTGAACACTGAAGCTTTCTTT | CASSFAVNTEAFF
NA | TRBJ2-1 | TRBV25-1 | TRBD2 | TGTGCCAGCAGTGAAACTAGCGGATCCTACAATGAGCAGTTCTTC | CASSETSGSYNEQFF
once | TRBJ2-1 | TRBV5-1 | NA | TGCGCCAGCAGCGGGTCAGGGCCCGGGAATGAGCAGTTCTTC | CASSGSGPGNEQFF
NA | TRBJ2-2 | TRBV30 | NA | TGTGCCTCCGCCCCACGACGGGCGAACACCGGGGAGCTGTTTTTT | CASAPRRANTGELFF
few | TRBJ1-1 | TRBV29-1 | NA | TGCAGCGCGGGGAGTGGGAACACTGAAGCTTTCTTT | CSAGSGNTEAFF
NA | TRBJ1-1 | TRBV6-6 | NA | TGTGCCAGCAGTTACGGGAGGGAGAGGACTGAAGCTTTCTTT | CASSYGRERTEAFF
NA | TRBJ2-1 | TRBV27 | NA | TGTGCCAGCAGTTCCCGGGAGCAGGCAAGCTCCTACAATGAGCAGTTCTTC | CASSSREQASSYNEQFF
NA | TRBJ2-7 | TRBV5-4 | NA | TGTGCCAGCAGCTCTCCGACTAGTCCGGTCTTGGGAGAGCAGTACTTC | CASSSPTSPVLGEQYF
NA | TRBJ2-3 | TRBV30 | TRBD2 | TGTGCCTGGGATGGTAGCGGGAGAACGCAGTATTTT | CAWDGSGRTQYF
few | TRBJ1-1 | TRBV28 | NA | TGTGCCAGCAGTTACGCAGGGTTTTCGGCTTTCTTT | CASSYAGFSAFF
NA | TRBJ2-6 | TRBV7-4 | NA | TGTGCCAGCAGCCCCGCGCCACAAAGTCGGGCCAACGTCCTGACTTTC | CASSPAPQSRANVLTF
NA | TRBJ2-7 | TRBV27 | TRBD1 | TGTGCCACCTCACGGGACAGGGCCTACGAGCAGTACTTC | CATSRDRAYEQYF
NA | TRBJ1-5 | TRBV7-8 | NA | TGTGCCAGCAGCCCCGTACTCGGGGCCTATCAGCCCCAGCATTTT | CASSPVLGAYQPQHF
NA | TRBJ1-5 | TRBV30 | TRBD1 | TGTGCCTGGAGTCCCGGCACAGGGGGAATCGGTCAGCCCCAGCATTTT | CAWSPGTGGIGQPQHF
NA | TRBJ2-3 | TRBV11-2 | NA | TGTGCCAGCAGCCGGAACTTCGGGGGGCAATCCGATACGCAGTATTTT | CASSRNFGGQSDTQYF
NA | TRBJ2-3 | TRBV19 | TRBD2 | TGTGCCAGTAGTGGACTAGCGGGATATACTAGCACAGATACGCAGTATTTT | CASSGLAGYTSTDTQYF
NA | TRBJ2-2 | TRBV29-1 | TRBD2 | TGCAGCGTGACTAGCGGGATCACCGGGGAGCTGTTTTTT | CSVTSGITGELFF
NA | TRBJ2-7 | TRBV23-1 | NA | TGCGCCAGCAGTCAACTCAGGAGCTCCTACGAGCAGTACTTC | CASSQLRSSYEQYF
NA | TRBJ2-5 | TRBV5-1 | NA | TGCGCCAGCAGCTTGGTTTCAGTTCCAGAGACCCAGTACTTC | CASSLVSVPETQYF
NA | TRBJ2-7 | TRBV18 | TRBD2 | TGTGCCAGCTCACCGATACTAGCGGAGTACTACGAGCAGTACTTC | CASSPILAEYYEQYF
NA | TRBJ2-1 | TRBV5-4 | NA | TGTGCCAGCAGAGGAAGGAATGAGCAGTTCTTC | CASRGRNEQFF
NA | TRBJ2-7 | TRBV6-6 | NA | TGTGCCACCTCGACCCAGGGTTACGACGAGCAGTACTTC | CATSTQGYDEQYF
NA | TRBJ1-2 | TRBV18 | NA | TGTGCCAGCTCACCAGGCGGTAACTATGGCTACACCTTC | CASSPGGNYGYTF
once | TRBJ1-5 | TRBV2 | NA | TGTGCCAGCACGCGGCGGTATAGCAATCAGCCCCAGCATTTT | CASTRRYSNQPQHF
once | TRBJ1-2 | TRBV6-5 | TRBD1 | TGTGCCAGCAGTCAGGGGGCCTATGGCTACACCTTC | CASSQGAYGYTF
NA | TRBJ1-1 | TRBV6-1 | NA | TGTGCCAGCAGCCCCTACGGGGGGAACACTGAAGCTTTCTTT | CASSPYGGNTEAFF
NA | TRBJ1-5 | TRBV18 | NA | TGTGCCAGCTCACCTGGAAGCAATCAGCCCCAGCATTTT | CASSPGSNQPQHF
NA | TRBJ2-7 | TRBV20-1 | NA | TGCAGTGCATTCAGCTCCTACGAGCAGTACTTC | CSAFSSYEQYF
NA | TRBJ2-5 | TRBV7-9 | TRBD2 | TGTGCCAGCAGACTAACGGGACTAGCGGGAAGGGGGCAAGAGACCCAGTACTTC | CASRLTGLAGRGQETQYF
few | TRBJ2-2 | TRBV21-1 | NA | TGTGCCAGCAGCAAACGGAAACTAGTGCTGCCTGGCGGGGAGCTGTTTTTT | CASSKRKLVLPGGELFF
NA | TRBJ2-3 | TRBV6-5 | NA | TGTGCCAGCAGTTACTCGAGCTCGGCTAAGATCGCGCAGTATTTT | CASSYSSSAKIAQYF
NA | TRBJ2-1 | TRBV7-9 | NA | TGTGCCAGCAGCTTAGGGGACGGACCCTACAATGAGCAGTTCTTC | CASSLGDGPYNEQFF
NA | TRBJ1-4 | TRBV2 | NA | TGTGCCAGCAGGAAGGGTGCAACTAATGAAAAACTGTTTTTT | CASRKGATNEKLFF
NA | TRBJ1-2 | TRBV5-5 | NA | TGTGCCAGCAGCCCCGTGGGAGGGGCAGACCATGGCTACACCTTC | CASSPVGGADHGYTF
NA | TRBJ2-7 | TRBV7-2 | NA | TGTGCCAGCAGCTTAGACAGGTCGTACGAGCAGTACTTC | CASSLDRSYEQYF
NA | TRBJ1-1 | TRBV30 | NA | TGTGCCTTCGCTCGCGAGGGGATCACTGAAGCTTTCTTT | CAFAREGITEAFF
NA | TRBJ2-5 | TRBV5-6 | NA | TGTGCCAGCAGCTCCAGAAACAAAGAGACCCAGTACTTC | CASSSRNKETQYF
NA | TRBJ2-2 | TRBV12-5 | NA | TGTGCTAGTGGTTTGGTTAAGGGAAGGCTTGCCGGGGAGCTGTTTTTT | CASGLVKGRLAGELFF
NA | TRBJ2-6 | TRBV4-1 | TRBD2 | TGCGCCAGCAGCGTCGGGGGGGCTGGGGCCAACGTCCTGACTTTC | CASSVGGAGANVLTF
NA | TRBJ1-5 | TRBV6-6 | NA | TGTGCCAGCAGTTGGGCAGAAAATCAGCCCCAGCATTTT | CASSWAENQPQHF
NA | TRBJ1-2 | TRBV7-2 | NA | TGTGCCAGCAGCTTACTGCGTGGCTACACCTTC | CASSLLRGYTF
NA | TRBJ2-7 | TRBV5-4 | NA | TGTGCCAGCAGCTTTGGGACTTATAGTGGGGAGCAGTACTTC | CASSFGTYSGEQYF
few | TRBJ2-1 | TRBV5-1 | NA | TGCGCCAGCAGCTTGTATGGGAATGAGCAGTTCTTC | CASSLYGNEQFF
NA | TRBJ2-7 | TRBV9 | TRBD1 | TGTGCCAGCAGCACAGGGACAGGGGGCGAGCAGTACTTC | CASSTGTGGEQYF
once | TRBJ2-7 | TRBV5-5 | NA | TGTGCCAGCAGGATAGCAGCGGGCCACCCTTACTTC | CASRIAAGHPYF
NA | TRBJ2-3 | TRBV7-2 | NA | TGTGCCAGCAGCCCAAGGACTGTGAGCACAGATACGCAGTATTTT | CASSPRTVSTDTQYF